This passage covers 29 T cell receptor beta chains from one sample sequenced in a study of blood T cell repertoires in COVID-19. The method was immunoSEQ multiplex PCR; TCRdb's version includes in-frame clones alone and lacks a portion of them. Of some 300,000 clones listed, roughly 87% were seen once; the top ten hold more than 0.9%. Sequencing was carried out using PBMCs or T cells enriched from blood (not recorded which). Receptors were obtained from a woman aged 25 to 39 who had recovered from COVID-19.

This clone was found once. This sequence joins TRBV5-1 and TRBJ1-2; D gene ambiguous. CDR1 and CDR2 from the germline V gene are SGHRS and YFSETQ. V lost 6 bases and J lost 2, with 20 bases in between. The CDR3 extends over 16 amino acids. The CDR3 coding sequence is TGCGCCAGCACCCAAGATAGCGAGTACCTCAACTATGGCTACACCTTC. This gives the protein CASTQDSEYLNYGYTF. The variable domain in full, completed from reference TRBV5-1 and TRBJ1-2, reads KAGVTQTPRYLIKTRGQQVTLSCSPISGHRSVSWYQQTPGQGLQFLFEYFSETQRNKGNFPGRFSGRQFSNSRSEMNVSTLELGDSALYLCASTQDSEYLNYGYTFGSGTRLTVV.

This chain uses TRBV19 with TRBJ1-6; 7 positions agree with TRBD1. The CDR3 contains 15 residues. Germline V gene sequence: CDR1 LNHDA, CDR2 SQIVND (reference sequence). Germline trimming cut 7 bases from V and 6 bases from J; bases unmatched to any gene: 9. Here the CDR3 DNA reads TGTGCCAGTATCCAAGGGGGCGGCGGTAATTCACCCCTCCACTTT. Translation gives CASIQGGGGNSPLHF.

This clone was picked up one time. V usage is TRBV28 and J usage is TRBJ2-1; D is perhaps TRBD2 (6 bases). The CDR3 covers 13 residues. Germline V CDR1 and CDR2: MDHEN, SYDVKM. V was cut by 3 bases and J by 7 bases, with 10 bases left in between. CDR3 protein: CASSFGGANEQFF. CDR3 DNA: TGTGCCAGCAGTTTCGGCGGGGCTAATGAGCAGTTCTTC.

This chain uses TRBV5-5 with TRBJ1-2; weak D call: TRBD1 (5 bases). This CDR3 is 14 amino acids long. Germline CDR1 reads SGHKS; CDR2 reads YYEKEE (reference sequence). V was pared by 2 bases and J by 7 bases, with 15 bases between. CDR3 coding DNA: TGTGCCAGCAGCTTTGGCAGGGTTGTGGTTGGCTACACCTTC. It encodes CASSFGRVVVGYTF.

The chain combines TRBV6-1 with TRBJ1-2; 7 bases fit TRBD1. Germline V gene data show CDR1 as MNHNS and CDR2 as SASEGT. The CDR3 consists of 14 residues. V dropped 2 bases and J dropped 8; count of bases not matched to a gene: 8. The CDR3 protein is CASSEKTGFSGYTF. For the CDR3, the DNA is TGTGCCAGCAGTGAAAAGACAGGGTTCAGCGGCTACACCTTC.

The genes are TRBV6-5 and TRBJ2-2, with TRBD2 matching over 8 bases. The CDR3 covers 15 residues. Germline assignment: CDR1 MNHEY and CDR2 SVGAGI. The V and J ends lost 5 bases and 6 bases, in that order; junction bases with no gene match: 8. DNA for the CDR3: TGTGCCAGCAGTCCCCGGGGGGGATGGGCCGGGGAGCTGTTTTTT. Translation gives CASSPRGGWAGELFF.

The chain's CDR3 is CASSLGAGLNTEAFF. CDR3 nucleotide sequence: TGTGCCAGCAGCTTAGGCGCAGGGCTGAACACTGAAGCTTTCTTT. The genes are TRBV7-8 and TRBJ1-1; tentative D call: TRBD1 (5 bases). Germline CDR1 reads SGHVS; CDR2 reads FQNEAQ. CDR3 length: 15 residues. Between the trimmed V and J ends, which lost 1 base and 0 bases, there was a span of 9 bases. Supplemented by reference TRBV7-8 and TRBJ1-1, the full variable domain reads GAGVSQSPRYKVAKRGQDVALRCDPISGHVSLFWYQQALGQGPEFLTYFQNEAQLDKSGLPSDRFFAERPEGSVSTLKIQRTQQEDSAVYLCASSLGAGLNTEAFFGQGTRLTVV.

This clone is a singleton in its sample. The CDR3 spells CASSPPRDTDGYTF. The CDR3 nucleotides read TGTGCCAGCAGTCCCCCCCGGGACACGGACGGCTACACCTTC. This chain links TRBV2 with TRBJ1-2; D is possibly TRBD1 (6 bases). V lost 5 bases and J 8 bases, leaving 18 bases between the germline ends. CDR1 SNHLY and CDR2 FYNNEI come from the germline V gene. The CDR3 has 14 amino acids.

The DNA for the CDR3 is TGTGCCAGCAGGGAAACTCCGTCGCGGCGGGTACATAGCAATCAGCCCCAGCATTTT. It yields the protein CASRETPSRRVHSNQPQHF. The V call is TRBV6-4, the J call TRBJ1-5; no definite D call. Germline CDR1 is MRHNA and CDR2 is SNTAGT. The CDR3 extends over 19 amino acids. V gave up 6 bases and J gave up 0 bases, with 24 bases separating them.

The chain is built from TRBV3-1 (or the pseudogene TRBV3-2) and TRBJ2-5; D is perhaps TRBD2 (5 bases). CDR1 and CDR2 from the germline V gene are LGHDT and YNNKEL (reference sequence). CDR3 length: 17 amino acids. Deletions cut 0 bases from V and 4 bases from J, with 18 bases between. The CDR3 region is CASSQDRGRDLSETQYF. Here the CDR3 DNA reads TGTGCCAGCAGCCAAGATAGAGGGCGAGACCTCTCAGAGACCCAGTACTTC.

Here the CDR3 reads CAISDNRAYEQYF. Here the CDR3 DNA reads TGTGCCATCAGTGATAACCGAGCCTACGAGCAGTACTTC. The chain has TRBV10-3 and TRBJ2-7; no clear D gene. With 3 bases removed from V and 2 bases from J, the gap between germline ends came to 8 bases. The germline CDR1 and CDR2 sequences are ENHRY and SYGVKD. The CDR3 contains 13 residues.

V and J are TRBV19 and TRBJ1-3; D remains ambiguous. V was trimmed by 3 bases and J by 0 bases, leaving 3 bases between them. Germline CDR1 LNHDA, CDR2 SQIVND (reference sequence). This CDR3 region has 13 residues. CDR3 sequence reads: CASSMYSGNTIYF. The CDR3 region has the DNA TGTGCCAGTAGTATGTACTCTGGAAACACCATATATTTT.

With regard to this clone: Other nucleotide sequences from this sample produce the same CDR3. V gene TRBV9 combines with J gene TRBJ1-5; 8 bases are shared with TRBD1. J gave up 2 bases and V 3 bases, and 1 base lay outside the gene matches. The germline V gene encodes CDR1 SGDLS and CDR2 YYNGEE. This CDR3 contains 14 residues. The CDR3 sequence: CASSADRGNQPQHF. The DNA of the CDR3 is TGTGCCAGCAGCGCGGACAGGGGCAATCAGCCCCAGCATTTT. Based on the CDR3 plus reference TRBV9 and TRBJ1-5, the full variable domain is DSGVTQTPKHLITATGQRVTLRCSPRSGDLSVYWYQQSLDQGLQFLIQYYNGEERAKGNILERFSAQQFPDLHSELNLSSLELGDSALYFCASSADRGNQPQHFGDGTRLSIL.

J is TRBJ1-3 and V is TRBV4-1; 9 nucleotides align to TRBD1. From germline, CDR1 is MGHRA and CDR2 YSYEKL. The CDR3 consists of 17 residues. V shed 1 base and J 3 bases; nucleotides not matched to a gene: 7. In DNA form, the CDR3 reads TGCGCCAGCAGCCAAGCCCGGGACAGGGACGTTGGAAACACCATATATTTT. It yields the protein CASSQARDRDVGNTIYF.

This clone was recorded once. The CDR3 sequence: CASSRQGGDEQYF. The DNA of the CDR3 is TGCGCCAGCAGCAGGCAGGGTGGTGACGAGCAGTACTTC. The chain recombines TRBV5-1 with TRBJ2-7; a weak D match, TRBD1 (5 bases). The CDR3 loop spans 13 amino acids. Germline V gene data show CDR1 as SGHRS and CDR2 as YFSETQ. Trimming left V 4 bases short and J 5 bases short, with 13 bases between.

With respect to this clone: Other DNA sequences in the same sample also yield this CDR3. The chain links TRBV5-6 to TRBJ2-5, with D maybe TRBD2 (5 bases). V lost 2 bases, J lost 2 bases, and 7 bases lay in between. CDR1 and CDR2 (germline): SGHDT, YYEEEE. This CDR3 region has 13 residues. As DNA, the CDR3 is TGTGCCAGCAGCTTACCGGGACAAGAGACCCAGTACTTC. Its protein product is CASSLPGQETQYF.

The chain links TRBV10-3 to TRBJ2-2; 7 bases match TRBD1. Germline V lookup: CDR1 ENHRY, CDR2 SYGVKD. This CDR3 comprises 15 residues. The J segment lost 8 bases and the V segment lost 11 bases, leaving 17 bases of the junction unmatched. CDR3: CASGPDRAVEGELFF. The CDR3 DNA follows: TGTGCCTCCGGTCCCGACAGGGCGGTCGAGGGGGAGCTGTTTTTT.

The chain carries TRBV11-2 and TRBJ2-7, with D tentatively TRBD1 (5 bases). This CDR3 contains 14 residues. Trimming removed 5 bases at V and 3 bases at J, with 14 bases between. The germline gives CDR1 SGHAT, CDR2 FQNNGV. CDR3 sequence (DNA): TGTGCCAGCAGCCGTGACCCAAGGGGCTACGAGCAGTACTTC. This translates into CASSRDPRGYEQYF.

The gene calls are TRBV28 and TRBJ2-3; 10 bases agree with TRBD2. CDR3 length equals 15 residues. Germline V gives CDR1 MDHEN, CDR2 SYDVKM. V gave up 4 bases and J gave up 2 bases; unmatched junction bases: 3. This CDR3 reads CASSYGLADTDTQYF. The CDR3 region has the DNA TGTGCCAGCAGTTACGGACTAGCGGACACAGATACGCAGTATTTT.

The chain links TRBV4-2 to TRBJ2-7; 12 positions match TRBD1. Germline-derived CDR1 and CDR2 are LGHNA and YNFKEQ. The CDR3 sequence is 16 residues long. Unmatched junction bases numbered 11, after V lost 4 bases and J lost 7 bases. The CDR3 region is CASSRSTGQGAREQYF. CDR3 DNA: TGTGCCAGCAGCCGTAGTACGGGACAGGGGGCTCGTGAGCAGTACTTC.

As concerns this clone: Other DNA variants within this sample encode the same CDR3. The chain joins TRBV18 to TRBJ1-1; tentatively, D is TRBD1 (6 bases). The CDR3 is 14 amino acids. From germline, CDR1 is KGHSH and CDR2 LQKENI. The V gene lost 2 bases and the J gene lost 0 bases, with 7 bases spanning the gap. CDR3 region: CASSPGQLNTEAFF. CDR3 sequence (DNA): TGTGCCAGCTCACCAGGACAGCTGAACACTGAAGCTTTCTTT. The full variable domain, rest sourced from reference TRBV18 and TRBJ1-1, is NAGVMQNPRHLVRRRGQEARLRCSPMKGHSHVYWYRQLPEEGLKFMVYLQKENIIDESGMPKERFSAEFPKEGPSILRIQQVVRGDSAAYFCASSPGQLNTEAFFGQGTRLTVV.

The rearrangement uses TRBV28 and TRBJ2-7; TRBD1 aligns across 8 bases. CDR3 length: 14 amino acids. Per germline, CDR1 MDHEN and CDR2 SYDVKM. The V segment lost 6 bases and the J segment 4 bases; nucleotides outside the gene matches: 8. The CDR3 here is CASRTGTGGYEQYF. In DNA, the CDR3 is TGTGCCAGCAGGACCGGGACAGGAGGATACGAGCAGTACTTC.

The chain carries TRBV12-5 and TRBJ2-1; D perhaps matches TRBD2 (7 bases). The V and J ends lost 4 bases and 5 bases respectively, with 18 bases between them. Germline CDR1 LGHNT, CDR2 FRNRAP. CDR3 length: 16 amino acids. The chain's CDR3 is CASGSPGGRVDNEQFF. Written as DNA, the CDR3 is TGTGCTAGTGGTTCGCCCGGGGGGCGCGTGGACAATGAGCAGTTCTTC.

V and J are TRBV29-1 and TRBJ2-5, with D possibly TRBD2 on 6 matching bases. Trimming removed 5 bases at V and 3 bases at J, with 10 bases between. The CDR3 sequence is 12 residues long. From germline, CDR1 is SQVTM and CDR2 ANQGSEA. The CDR3 loop is CSVLGGEETQYF. The CDR3 DNA reads as TGCAGCGTTTTGGGAGGAGAAGAGACCCAGTACTTC.

CDR3 DNA: TGTGCCAGCAGCCAACAGGAACGGGGCTACACCTTC. Amino acids: CASSQQERGYTF. The V call is TRBV11-2, the J call TRBJ1-2; possibly TRBD1 for D (5 bases). V was pared by 5 bases and J by 8 bases, with 12 bases between. CDR1 and CDR2 from the germline V gene are SGHAT and FQNNGV. The CDR3 is made up of 12 amino acids.

V and J are TRBV3-1 (or the pseudogene TRBV3-2) and TRBJ2-2, with a possible D match to TRBD1 (6 bases). Per the germline V gene, CDR1 is LGHDT and CDR2 is YNNKEL (reference sequence). V gave up 1 base and J gave up 0 bases, with 6 bases separating them. The CDR3 is 15 residues long. The DNA for the CDR3 is TGTGCCAGCAGCCAAGGACAGGCGAACACCGGGGAGCTGTTTTTT. Its protein product is CASSQGQANTGELFF.

On this clone: This same CDR3 is encoded by further DNA sequences in the sample. This rearrangement joins TRBV27 to TRBJ1-2; D might be TRBD1 (6 bases). With 5 bases removed from V and 4 bases from J, the gap between germline ends came to 14 bases. CDR1 and CDR2 from the germline V gene are MNHEY and SMNVEV (reference sequence). The CDR3 is 14 amino acids. CDR3 bases: TGTGCCAGCAGTCTTACAGGGTCTGGCTATGGCTACACCTTC. Protein product: CASSLTGSGYGYTF.

V gene TRBV3-1 (or the pseudogene TRBV3-2) combines with J gene TRBJ2-7; 9 bases line up with TRBD2. This CDR3 contains 14 residues. Germline CDR1 reads LGHDT; CDR2 reads YNNKEL (reference sequence). J gave up 2 bases and V 4 bases, and 3 bases lay outside the gene matches. CDR3 loop: CASSLAGATYEQYF. CDR3 bases: TGTGCCAGCAGCCTAGCGGGGGCTACCTACGAGCAGTACTTC.

The V and J genes are TRBV7-6 and TRBJ2-6, with 10 positions matching TRBD2. This CDR3 is 19 amino acids long. Unmatched junction bases numbered 5, after V lost 0 bases and J lost 0 bases. Germline CDR1 reads SGHVS; CDR2 reads FNYEAQ. The CDR3 is CASSLAYSGGISGANVLTF. In DNA, the CDR3 is TGTGCCAGCAGCTTAGCTTATAGCGGGGGGATCTCTGGGGCCAACGTCCTGACTTTC.